This is a list of T cell receptor beta chains from one sample in a study of blood T cell repertoires in COVID-19. The table came from immunoSEQ multiplex PCR; TCRdb's copy has only in-frame clones and leaves some out. The sample consists of 500,000 or so clones, roughly 87% of them appearing once. The material sequenced was PBMCs or T cells enriched from blood (not recorded which). Every receptor here comes from a woman under 30 who had recovered from COVID-19. Each CDR3 is given with its conserved first and last residue. The order of the fields is V gene, CDR3 length, clone size, J gene, D gene, CDR3 protein, CDR3 DNA. The D gene is left open where the match is weak. The size entry is marked missing in some rows and otherwise reads once, few, many or a size class.

v_call: TRBV7-2; cdr3_length: 14; clone_size: .; j_call: TRBJ2-2; d_call: .; cdr3_aa: CASSLDRRSGELFF; cdr3_nt: TGTGCCAGCAGCTTAGATCGGCGGTCCGGGGAGCTGTTTTTT
v_call: TRBV4-2; cdr3_length: 16; clone_size: .; j_call: TRBJ2-3; d_call: TRBD2; cdr3_aa: CASSQDSGLAGRSQYF; cdr3_nt: TGTGCCAGCAGCCAAGATAGTGGACTAGCGGGGAGGTCGCAGTATTTT
v_call: TRBV4-1; cdr3_length: 14; clone_size: .; j_call: TRBJ2-2; d_call: .; cdr3_aa: CASSGGAGTGELFF; cdr3_nt: TGCGCCAGCTCGGGGGGCGCGGGGACCGGGGAGCTGTTTTTT
v_call: TRBV28; cdr3_length: 15; clone_size: .; j_call: TRBJ1-2; d_call: .; cdr3_aa: CASSLPRGKGYGYTF; cdr3_nt: TGTGCCAGCAGTTTGCCAAGGGGGAAGGGCTATGGCTACACCTTC
v_call: TRBV27; cdr3_length: 14; clone_size: .; j_call: TRBJ2-3; d_call: .; cdr3_aa: CASSLSAAEDTQYF; cdr3_nt: TGTGCCAGCAGTTTATCGGCGGCAGAAGATACGCAGTATTTT
v_call: TRBV18; cdr3_length: 14; clone_size: .; j_call: TRBJ2-7; d_call: TRBD1; cdr3_aa: CASSSGTEPWEQYF; cdr3_nt: TGTGCCAGCTCGTCCGGGACAGAACCTTGGGAGCAGTACTTC
v_call: TRBV18; cdr3_length: 12; clone_size: .; j_call: TRBJ2-7; d_call: .; cdr3_aa: CASSQGSDEQYF; cdr3_nt: TGTGCCAGCTCACAGGGGTCAGACGAGCAGTACTTC
v_call: TRBV12-2; cdr3_length: 18; clone_size: .; j_call: TRBJ1-1; d_call: .; cdr3_aa: CASRLKHGDRGTNTEAFF; cdr3_nt: TGTGCAAGTCGCTTAAAGCACGGGGACAGGGGTACGAACACTGAAGCTTTCTTT
v_call: TRBV11-2; cdr3_length: 14; clone_size: .; j_call: TRBJ1-4; d_call: .; cdr3_aa: CASRSRLGGEKLFF; cdr3_nt: TGTGCCAGCCGCTCAAGGTTAGGCGGGGAAAAACTGTTTTTT
v_call: TRBV15; cdr3_length: 20; clone_size: .; j_call: TRBJ2-1; d_call: .; cdr3_aa: CATSRDARWGERMGNNEQFF; cdr3_nt: TGTGCCACCAGCAGAGATGCGAGGTGGGGAGAACGCATGGGTAACAATGAGCAGTTCTTC
v_call: TRBV3-1/TRBV3-2; cdr3_length: 16; clone_size: .; j_call: TRBJ1-1; d_call: .; cdr3_aa: CASSLGGAGLVTEAFF; cdr3_nt: TGTGCCAGCAGCCTCGGAGGCGCAGGCCTGGTCACTGAAGCTTTCTTT
v_call: TRBV5-1; cdr3_length: 15; clone_size: .; j_call: TRBJ2-1; d_call: TRBD2; cdr3_aa: CASSLRQRGGNEQFF; cdr3_nt: TGCGCCAGCAGCTTGCGCCAGCGGGGGGGAAATGAGCAGTTCTTC
v_call: TRBV7-2; cdr3_length: 13; clone_size: .; j_call: TRBJ2-1; d_call: .; cdr3_aa: CASREGAANEQFF; cdr3_nt: TGTGCCAGCAGGGAGGGGGCTGCAAATGAGCAGTTCTTC
v_call: TRBV28; cdr3_length: 17; clone_size: .; j_call: TRBJ1-3; d_call: .; cdr3_aa: CASSPTRSSGDGNTIYF; cdr3_nt: TGTGCCAGCAGTCCAACCCGCAGCTCGGGGGACGGAAACACCATATATTTT
v_call: TRBV5-1; cdr3_length: 14; clone_size: .; j_call: TRBJ1-1; d_call: TRBD1; cdr3_aa: CASSSRGPDTEAFF; cdr3_nt: TGCGCCAGCAGCTCCAGGGGGCCGGACACTGAAGCTTTCTTT
v_call: TRBV9; cdr3_length: 12; clone_size: .; j_call: TRBJ2-2; d_call: .; cdr3_aa: CASSPGAGELFF; cdr3_nt: TGTGCCAGCAGCCCCGGAGCCGGGGAGCTGTTTTTT
v_call: TRBV11-2; cdr3_length: 14; clone_size: once; j_call: TRBJ2-7; d_call: TRBD2; cdr3_aa: CASSLPSGSSEQYF; cdr3_nt: TGTGCCAGCAGCCTTCCTAGCGGGTCGTCCGAGCAGTACTTC
v_call: TRBV24-1; cdr3_length: 15; clone_size: .; j_call: TRBJ1-5; d_call: TRBD1; cdr3_aa: CATITGTGGSQPQHF; cdr3_nt: TGTGCCACCATCACCGGGACAGGGGGAAGTCAGCCCCAGCATTTT
v_call: TRBV5-1; cdr3_length: 17; clone_size: .; j_call: TRBJ1-4; d_call: .; cdr3_aa: CASSLAMGGATNEKLFF; cdr3_nt: TGCGCCAGCAGCTTGGCAATGGGGGGAGCAACTAATGAAAAACTGTTTTTT
v_call: TRBV27; cdr3_length: 15; clone_size: once; j_call: TRBJ1-2; d_call: .; cdr3_aa: CASSSLAALGYGYTF; cdr3_nt: TGTGCCAGCAGCTCCTTGGCGGCCTTGGGCTATGGCTACACCTTC
v_call: TRBV2; cdr3_length: 15; clone_size: .; j_call: TRBJ1-1; d_call: TRBD1; cdr3_aa: CASRDRAITNTEAFF; cdr3_nt: TGTGCCAGCAGGGACAGGGCCATAACTAACACTGAAGCTTTCTTT
v_call: TRBV19; cdr3_length: 15; clone_size: .; j_call: TRBJ1-5; d_call: TRBD1; cdr3_aa: CASAEDRGGSQPQHF; cdr3_nt: TGTGCCAGTGCCGAGGACAGGGGAGGCAGTCAGCCCCAGCATTTT
v_call: TRBV3-1/TRBV3-2; cdr3_length: 16; clone_size: .; j_call: TRBJ1-1; d_call: TRBD1; cdr3_aa: CASTNRGQGGITEAFF; cdr3_nt: TGTGCCAGCACCAATCGGGGCCAGGGGGGAATAACTGAAGCTTTCTTT
v_call: TRBV5-1; cdr3_length: 14; clone_size: .; j_call: TRBJ1-1; d_call: .; cdr3_aa: CASTTRPGGTEAFF; cdr3_nt: TGCGCCAGCACCACCCGGCCCGGGGGCACTGAAGCTTTCTTT
v_call: TRBV29-1; cdr3_length: 13; clone_size: .; j_call: TRBJ2-7; d_call: TRBD1; cdr3_aa: CSVERGQGLEQYF; cdr3_nt: TGCAGCGTTGAACGAGGACAGGGGTTGGAGCAGTACTTC
v_call: TRBV2; cdr3_length: 15; clone_size: .; j_call: TRBJ1-5; d_call: TRBD1; cdr3_aa: CASSSGQGGNQPQHF; cdr3_nt: TGTGCCAGCAGTTCTGGACAGGGGGGTAATCAGCCCCAGCATTTT
v_call: TRBV10-2; cdr3_length: 12; clone_size: .; j_call: TRBJ2-1; d_call: .; cdr3_aa: CASLISANEQFF; cdr3_nt: TGCGCCAGCCTAATTAGCGCGAATGAGCAGTTCTTC
v_call: TRBV6-4; cdr3_length: 14; clone_size: .; j_call: TRBJ1-5; d_call: .; cdr3_aa: CASSDQWSNQPQHF; cdr3_nt: TGTGCCAGCAGCGACCAGTGGAGCAATCAGCCCCAGCATTTT
v_call: TRBV5-1; cdr3_length: 12; clone_size: .; j_call: TRBJ2-3; d_call: TRBD2; cdr3_aa: CASRGGADTQYF; cdr3_nt: TGCGCCAGCAGGGGGGGGGCAGATACGCAGTATTTT
v_call: TRBV30; cdr3_length: 14; clone_size: .; j_call: TRBJ1-2; d_call: .; cdr3_aa: CAWSQAYRDYGYTF; cdr3_nt: TGTGCCTGGTCCCAAGCCTACCGGGACTATGGCTACACCTTC
v_call: TRBV16; cdr3_length: 16; clone_size: .; j_call: TRBJ2-1; d_call: TRBD1; cdr3_aa: CASSLPGTGGGNEQFF; cdr3_nt: TGTGCCAGCAGCCTCCCCGGGACAGGGGGCGGGAATGAGCAGTTCTTC
v_call: TRBV7-8; cdr3_length: 14; clone_size: .; j_call: TRBJ1-1; d_call: .; cdr3_aa: CASSFIRGGTEAFF; cdr3_nt: TGTGCCAGCAGCTTCATTAGGGGGGGCACTGAAGCTTTCTTT
v_call: TRBV7-9; cdr3_length: 13; clone_size: .; j_call: TRBJ1-2; d_call: TRBD1; cdr3_aa: CASSRDSEYGYTF; cdr3_nt: TGTGCCAGCAGTCGGGACAGTGAATATGGCTACACCTTC
v_call: TRBV3-1/TRBV3-2; cdr3_length: 13; clone_size: .; j_call: TRBJ2-7; d_call: .; cdr3_aa: CASSPQGSGEQYF; cdr3_nt: TGTGCCAGCAGCCCGCAGGGGAGTGGCGAGCAGTACTTC
v_call: TRBV2; cdr3_length: 12; clone_size: .; j_call: TRBJ2-2; d_call: .; cdr3_aa: CASSRGWRELFF; cdr3_nt: TGTGCCAGCAGCCGGGGATGGAGGGAGCTGTTTTTT
v_call: TRBV12-5; cdr3_length: 14; clone_size: .; j_call: TRBJ2-3; d_call: .; cdr3_aa: CASGFHTGTDTQYF; cdr3_nt: TGTGCTAGTGGTTTCCACACAGGGACAGATACGCAGTATTTT
v_call: TRBV7-2; cdr3_length: 13; clone_size: once; j_call: TRBJ2-4; d_call: TRBD2; cdr3_aa: CASSPPGGNIQYF; cdr3_nt: TGTGCCAGCAGCCCCCCGGGGGGGAACATTCAGTACTTC
v_call: TRBV5-1; cdr3_length: 14; clone_size: .; j_call: TRBJ1-4; d_call: .; cdr3_aa: CASSPEATNEKLFF; cdr3_nt: TGCGCCAGCAGTCCAGAGGCAACTAATGAAAAACTGTTTTTT
v_call: TRBV2; cdr3_length: 16; clone_size: .; j_call: TRBJ1-1; d_call: .; cdr3_aa: CASTLNRAGRGTEAFF; cdr3_nt: TGTGCCAGCACCCTAAACCGGGCAGGGCGAGGAACTGAAGCTTTCTTT
v_call: TRBV5-1; cdr3_length: 14; clone_size: .; j_call: TRBJ2-1; d_call: .; cdr3_aa: CASSLGQSHNEQFF; cdr3_nt: TGCGCCAGCAGCTTGGGCCAGTCGCACAATGAGCAGTTCTTC
v_call: TRBV15; cdr3_length: 17; clone_size: .; j_call: TRBJ2-2; d_call: TRBD1; cdr3_aa: CATSRGDRGPNTGELFF; cdr3_nt: TGTGCCACCAGCAGAGGAGACAGGGGCCCTAACACCGGGGAGCTGTTTTTT
v_call: TRBV30; cdr3_length: 12; clone_size: .; j_call: TRBJ2-7; d_call: .; cdr3_aa: CALRGRGSEQYF; cdr3_nt: TGTGCCCTTAGAGGACGGGGATCCGAGCAGTACTTC
v_call: TRBV10-3; cdr3_length: 15; clone_size: .; j_call: TRBJ1-2; d_call: .; cdr3_aa: CAISESNRPNYGYTF; cdr3_nt: TGTGCCATCAGTGAGTCGAACAGGCCTAACTATGGCTACACCTTC
v_call: TRBV5-1; cdr3_length: 14; clone_size: .; j_call: TRBJ1-1; d_call: .; cdr3_aa: CASSPLGVETEAFF; cdr3_nt: TGCGCCAGCAGCCCACTCGGGGTAGAAACTGAAGCTTTCTTT
v_call: TRBV11-2; cdr3_length: 17; clone_size: .; j_call: TRBJ1-2; d_call: TRBD1; cdr3_aa: CASSSLMTGRHSNGYTF; cdr3_nt: TGTGCCAGCAGCTCGTTGATGACAGGGCGGCATTCCAACGGCTACACCTTC
v_call: TRBV6-6; cdr3_length: 18; clone_size: .; j_call: TRBJ2-3; d_call: TRBD2; cdr3_aa: CASSPGNVGLAGTDTQYF; cdr3_nt: TGTGCCAGCAGTCCCGGCAACGTCGGACTAGCGGGGACAGATACGCAGTATTTT